This TCR beta chain was profiled in a study of blood T cell repertoires in COVID-19. Per the germline V gene, CDR1 is LNHDA and CDR2 is SQIVND (reference sequence). This CDR3 spans 16 amino acids. Trimming left V 6 bases short and J 4 bases short, with 21 bases between. Data came from immunoSEQ multiplex PCR; TCRdb stores just in-frame clones and leaves some out. The sample includes about 210,000 clones, just over 90% seen only once; the top ten take 1% to 1.5%. Material: peripheral blood. The source is a man aged 25-45 years with acute or convalescent COVID-19. V gene TRBV19 combines with J gene TRBJ1-2; tentatively, D is TRBD1 (5 bases). The CDR3 reads CASRPSHRTEFYGYTF. CDR3 nucleotides: TGTGCCAGTAGGCCCAGCCACAGGACGGAATTCTATGGCTACACCTTC.